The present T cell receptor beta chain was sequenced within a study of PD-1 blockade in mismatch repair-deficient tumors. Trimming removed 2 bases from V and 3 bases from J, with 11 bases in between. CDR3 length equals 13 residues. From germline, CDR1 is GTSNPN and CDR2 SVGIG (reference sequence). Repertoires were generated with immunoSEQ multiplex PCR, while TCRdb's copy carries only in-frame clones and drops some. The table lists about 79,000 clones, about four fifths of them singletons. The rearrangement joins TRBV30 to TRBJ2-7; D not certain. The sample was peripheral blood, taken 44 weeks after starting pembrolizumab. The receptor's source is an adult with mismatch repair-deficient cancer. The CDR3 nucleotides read TGTGCCTGGAGTCTCGGTGGGGACTACGAGCAGTACTTC. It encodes CAWSLGGDYEQYF.